One sample yielded the 3 T cell receptor beta chains listed below, sequenced in a study of T-cell memory formation after mild COVID-19. A single record per CDR3 protein comes from TCRdb applying MiXCR to the 5' RACE reads. This table has approximately 560,000 distinct CDR3 sequences, 15% to 20% appearing once. Sequenced input: PBMCs or a T cell subset sorted from them (not recorded which). All receptors come from an adult woman who had mild COVID-19 (a few samples of this study predate the infection). Cell type and time point are not known.

The chain employs TRBV6-2 or TRBV6-3 and TRBJ1-5; 10 bases map to TRBD1. The CDR3 has 17 residues. Germline CDR1 MNHEY, CDR2 SVGEGT. V gave up 2 bases and J gave up 3 bases; unmatched junction bases: 7. This CDR3 reads CASSYGGTGVYNQPQHF. CDR3 nucleotides: TGTGCCAGCAGTTACGGGGGGACAGGGGTTTACAATCAGCCCCAGCATTTT.

The sample holds a few counts of this clonotype. The chain carries TRBV10-3 and TRBJ2-7; D unclear. Germline lookup yields CDR1 ENHRY and CDR2 SYGVKD. Trimming cost V 2 bases and J 0 bases, with 5 bases left between them. CDR3 length: 13 residues. Here the CDR3 reads CAISEGPSYEQYF. Written as DNA, the CDR3 is TGTGCCATCAGTGAGGGACCCTCCTACGAGCAGTACTTC.

This clonotype was picked up many times. The CDR3 DNA sequence: TGTGCCAGCAGCTTAGATTTGGGACGGATCTACAATGAGCAGTTCTTC. As protein: CASSLDLGRIYNEQFF. J is TRBJ2-1 and V is TRBV7-2; D may match TRBD1 or TRBD2 (5 bases each). Looked up from germline, CDR1 is SGHTA and CDR2 is FQGNSA. Trimming stripped 1 base from V and 3 bases from J, with 13 bases between. The CDR3 is 16 amino acids.